These T cell receptor beta chains were read from a single sample in a study of T cells after somatic rescue of genetic block. Method: immunoSEQ multiplex PCR; TCRdb's copy keeps in-frame clones and lacks some. The sample holds 9,500 to 10,000 clones, 74% seen once. The sample taken for sequencing was peripheral blood mononuclear cells (PBMCs). The receptor source for this set is a boy aged 10-17 years. CDR3s include the opening cysteine and the closing phenylalanine or tryptophan. A D gene is named only where the DNA matches it firmly. Clone sizes are given selectively: once, few, many, or a class where the clone is expanded.

J gene: TRBJ1-4; clone size: -; CDR3 length: 16; V gene: TRBV27; D gene: -; CDR3 protein: CASSLYPLNINEKLFF; CDR3 DNA: TGTGCCAGCAGTTTATACCCCTTAAATATAAATGAAAAACTGTTTTTT
J gene: TRBJ2-7; clone size: -; CDR3 length: 15; V gene: TRBV9; D gene: -; CDR3 protein: CASSVGNGGPYEQYF; CDR3 DNA: TGTGCCAGCAGCGTAGGGAACGGGGGCCCCTACGAGCAGTACTTC
J gene: TRBJ2-3; clone size: -; CDR3 length: 15; V gene: TRBV7-9; D gene: TRBD2; CDR3 protein: CASSSSGVGTDTQYF; CDR3 DNA: TGTGCCAGCAGCTCCAGCGGGGTGGGCACAGATACGCAGTATTTT
J gene: TRBJ2-1; clone size: few; CDR3 length: 16; V gene: TRBV5-4; D gene: -; CDR3 protein: CASSLNQAVSYNEQFF; CDR3 DNA: TGTGCCAGCAGCTTGAACCAAGCAGTTTCTTACAATGAGCAGTTCTTC
J gene: TRBJ2-7; clone size: -; CDR3 length: 14; V gene: TRBV7-2; D gene: TRBD1; CDR3 protein: CASSLDRGPYEQYF; CDR3 DNA: TGTGCCAGCAGCTTAGACAGGGGGCCCTACGAGCAGTACTTC
J gene: TRBJ1-6; clone size: -; CDR3 length: 16; V gene: TRBV2; D gene: TRBD1; CDR3 protein: CASILTGVAYNSPLHF; CDR3 DNA: TGTGCCAGCATTCTGACAGGGGTCGCCTATAATTCACCCCTCCACTTT
J gene: TRBJ1-1; clone size: -; CDR3 length: 12; V gene: TRBV19; D gene: -; CDR3 protein: CASSIWGVEAFF; CDR3 DNA: TGTGCCAGTAGTATTTGGGGGGTGGAAGCTTTCTTT
J gene: TRBJ2-7; clone size: -; CDR3 length: 11; V gene: TRBV6-5; D gene: -; CDR3 protein: CASRMSYEQYF; CDR3 DNA: TGTGCCAGCAGGATGTCCTACGAGCAGTACTTC
J gene: TRBJ2-1; clone size: -; CDR3 length: 17; V gene: TRBV28; D gene: TRBD2; CDR3 protein: CASSFHAGTSLSNEQFF; CDR3 DNA: TGTGCCAGCAGTTTCCACGCCGGGACTAGCCTATCCAATGAGCAGTTCTTC
J gene: TRBJ2-1; clone size: -; CDR3 length: 16; V gene: TRBV15; D gene: TRBD2; CDR3 protein: CATETSGRVPYNEQFF; CDR3 DNA: TGTGCCACCGAGACTAGCGGGAGGGTCCCCTACAATGAGCAGTTCTTC
J gene: TRBJ2-1; clone size: -; CDR3 length: 12; V gene: TRBV7-2; D gene: TRBD1; CDR3 protein: CASSYPTGWLFF; CDR3 DNA: TGTGCCAGCAGCTACCCGACAGGGTGGCTGTTCTTC
J gene: TRBJ2-7; clone size: few; CDR3 length: 16; V gene: TRBV19; D gene: -; CDR3 protein: CASSIDAGPQSYEQYF; CDR3 DNA: TGTGCCAGTAGTATAGATGCCGGGCCCCAGTCCTACGAGCAGTACTTC
J gene: TRBJ2-5; clone size: -; CDR3 length: 14; V gene: TRBV5-1; D gene: TRBD1; CDR3 protein: CASSTGQGMETQYF; CDR3 DNA: TGCGCCAGCAGCACGGGACAGGGGATGGAGACCCAGTACTTC
J gene: TRBJ2-7; clone size: -; CDR3 length: 15; V gene: TRBV5-8; D gene: -; CDR3 protein: CASSLGQRRGREQYF; CDR3 DNA: TGTGCCAGCAGCTTGGGTCAGCGGAGGGGGCGCGAGCAGTACTTC
J gene: TRBJ1-4; clone size: -; CDR3 length: 15; V gene: TRBV27; D gene: TRBD1; CDR3 protein: CASSYLGTGNEKLFF; CDR3 DNA: TGTGCCAGCAGCTATCTCGGGACAGGGAATGAAAAACTGTTTTTT
J gene: TRBJ1-5; clone size: medium-sized; CDR3 length: 14; V gene: TRBV6-4; D gene: TRBD1; CDR3 protein: CASSVEGGGQPQHF; CDR3 DNA: TGTGCCAGCAGTGTAGAAGGGGGCGGGCAGCCCCAGCATTTT
J gene: TRBJ2-5; clone size: -; CDR3 length: 15; V gene: TRBV7-9; D gene: -; CDR3 protein: CASSLGPRPVETQYF; CDR3 DNA: TGTGCCAGCAGCTTGGGGCCACGGCCTGTTGAGACCCAGTACTTC
J gene: TRBJ2-7; clone size: -; CDR3 length: 15; V gene: TRBV7-9; D gene: -; CDR3 protein: CASSLRPDGTYEQYF; CDR3 DNA: TGTGCCAGCAGCTTAAGACCGGACGGAACCTACGAGCAGTACTTC
J gene: TRBJ2-7; clone size: -; CDR3 length: 19; V gene: TRBV15; D gene: TRBD2; CDR3 protein: CATSMPTGTSGSLSYEQYF; CDR3 DNA: TGTGCCACCAGCATGCCCACCGGGACTAGCGGGAGCCTCTCCTACGAGCAGTACTTC
J gene: TRBJ1-1; clone size: few; CDR3 length: 17; V gene: TRBV27; D gene: TRBD1; CDR3 protein: CASSLYRGLGPDFEAFF; CDR3 DNA: TGTGCCAGCAGTTTATACAGGGGGCTGGGGCCTGATTTTGAAGCTTTCTTT
J gene: TRBJ1-4; clone size: -; CDR3 length: 13; V gene: TRBV4-1; D gene: TRBD1; CDR3 protein: CASSRTGSEKLFF; CDR3 DNA: TGCGCCAGCAGCCGGACAGGGAGCGAAAAACTGTTTTTT
J gene: TRBJ1-6; clone size: -; CDR3 length: 14; V gene: TRBV5-1; D gene: -; CDR3 protein: CASSLGDVNSPLHF; CDR3 DNA: TGCGCCAGCAGCTTGGGGGACGTTAATTCACCCCTCCACTTT
J gene: TRBJ1-1; clone size: medium-sized; CDR3 length: 15; V gene: TRBV9; D gene: -; CDR3 protein: CASSGLGQPSTEAFF; CDR3 DNA: TGTGCCAGCAGCGGGTTGGGACAACCTAGCACTGAAGCTTTCTTT
J gene: TRBJ2-1; clone size: -; CDR3 length: 17; V gene: TRBV4-2; D gene: TRBD2; CDR3 protein: CASSEENGGGRYNEQFF; CDR3 DNA: TGTGCCAGCAGCGAAGAAAACGGAGGCGGGAGGTACAATGAGCAGTTCTTC
J gene: TRBJ1-4; clone size: -; CDR3 length: 17; V gene: TRBV7-6; D gene: TRBD1; CDR3 protein: CASRATPRDRGNEKLFF; CDR3 DNA: TGTGCCAGCAGGGCTACCCCTCGCGACAGGGGCAATGAAAAACTGTTTTTT
J gene: TRBJ2-6; clone size: -; CDR3 length: 14; V gene: TRBV27; D gene: -; CDR3 protein: CASSFLLSANVLTF; CDR3 DNA: TGTGCCAGCAGTTTTCTTCTGTCGGCCAACGTCCTGACTTTC
J gene: TRBJ2-3; clone size: -; CDR3 length: 13; V gene: TRBV5-8; D gene: -; CDR3 protein: CASSAGLRDTQYF; CDR3 DNA: TGTGCCAGCAGCGCCGGACTCCGAGATACGCAGTATTTT
J gene: TRBJ2-7; clone size: -; CDR3 length: 14; V gene: TRBV28; D gene: -; CDR3 protein: CASSLGGGGYEQYF; CDR3 DNA: TGTGCCAGCAGTTTGGGGGGTGGAGGCTACGAGCAGTACTTC
J gene: TRBJ1-1; clone size: -; CDR3 length: 14; V gene: TRBV27; D gene: -; CDR3 protein: CASSFNRQNTEAFF; CDR3 DNA: TGTGCCAGCAGTTTTAACAGGCAGAACACTGAAGCTTTCTTT
J gene: TRBJ1-2; clone size: few; CDR3 length: 13; V gene: TRBV5-1; D gene: -; CDR3 protein: CASSEDGVYGYTF; CDR3 DNA: TGCGCCAGCAGCGAGGATGGGGTCTATGGCTACACCTTC
J gene: TRBJ1-1; clone size: few; CDR3 length: 11; V gene: TRBV4-3; D gene: -; CDR3 protein: CASRRDTEAFF; CDR3 DNA: TGCGCCAGCCGACGGGACACTGAAGCTTTCTTT
J gene: TRBJ1-5; clone size: few; CDR3 length: 17; V gene: TRBV5-4; D gene: -; CDR3 protein: CASSLAGTVYSNQPQHF; CDR3 DNA: TGTGCCAGCAGCTTGGCCGGGACGGTCTATAGCAATCAGCCCCAGCATTTT
J gene: TRBJ2-7; clone size: once; CDR3 length: 14; V gene: TRBV5-3; D gene: -; CDR3 protein: CARSLRPSSYEQYF; CDR3 DNA: TGTGCCAGAAGCTTGAGGCCAAGCTCCTACGAGCAGTACTTC
J gene: TRBJ2-7; clone size: -; CDR3 length: 14; V gene: TRBV19; D gene: -; CDR3 protein: CASSIRKGTYEQYF; CDR3 DNA: TGTGCCAGTAGTATAAGGAAAGGGACCTACGAGCAGTACTTC
J gene: TRBJ1-5; clone size: -; CDR3 length: 15; V gene: TRBV18; D gene: TRBD1; CDR3 protein: CASSPGQVSNQPQHF; CDR3 DNA: TGTGCCAGCTCACCTGGACAGGTTAGCAATCAGCCCCAGCATTTT
J gene: TRBJ1-1; clone size: -; CDR3 length: 14; V gene: TRBV2; D gene: -; CDR3 protein: CASSGQPMNTEAFF; CDR3 DNA: TGTGCCAGCAGTGGGCAGCCTATGAACACTGAAGCTTTCTTT
J gene: TRBJ2-1; clone size: few; CDR3 length: 16; V gene: TRBV4-2; D gene: -; CDR3 protein: CASSQDIGSSYNEQFF; CDR3 DNA: TGTGCCAGCAGCCAAGATATCGGGAGCTCCTACAATGAGCAGTTCTTC
J gene: TRBJ1-2; clone size: medium-sized; CDR3 length: 12; V gene: TRBV19; D gene: -; CDR3 protein: CACRTSDYGYTF; CDR3 DNA: TGTGCCTGCCGGACAAGCGACTATGGCTACACCTTC
J gene: TRBJ2-3; clone size: -; CDR3 length: 11; V gene: TRBV7-9; D gene: -; CDR3 protein: CASSLQGAQYF; CDR3 DNA: TGTGCCAGCAGCTTACAAGGAGCGCAGTATTTT
J gene: TRBJ1-1; clone size: -; CDR3 length: 13; V gene: TRBV5-6; D gene: -; CDR3 protein: CASSLDRNTEAFF; CDR3 DNA: TGTGCCAGCAGCTTGGACAGGAACACTGAAGCTTTCTTT
J gene: TRBJ1-6; clone size: -; CDR3 length: 15; V gene: TRBV12-2; D gene: -; CDR3 protein: CASRLEGARNSPLHF; CDR3 DNA: TGTGCAAGTCGCTTAGAGGGGGCGCGTAATTCACCCCTCCACTTT
J gene: TRBJ2-7; clone size: -; CDR3 length: 14; V gene: TRBV5-1; D gene: TRBD1; CDR3 protein: CASSPGGQVLEQYF; CDR3 DNA: TGCGCCAGCAGCCCGGGTGGACAGGTTCTCGAGCAGTACTTC
J gene: TRBJ2-5; clone size: -; CDR3 length: 14; V gene: TRBV6-1; D gene: TRBD2; CDR3 protein: CASSLLAGQETQYF; CDR3 DNA: TGTGCCAGCAGCCTACTAGCGGGCCAAGAGACCCAGTACTTC
J gene: TRBJ2-3; clone size: -; CDR3 length: 15; V gene: TRBV5-6; D gene: -; CDR3 protein: CASSWDIWGTDTQYF; CDR3 DNA: TGTGCCAGCAGTTGGGACATCTGGGGCACAGATACGCAGTATTTT
J gene: TRBJ1-2; clone size: -; CDR3 length: 13; V gene: TRBV7-8; D gene: -; CDR3 protein: CASSLAPDYGYTF; CDR3 DNA: TGTGCCAGCAGCTTAGCACCGGACTATGGCTACACCTTC
J gene: TRBJ2-3; clone size: few; CDR3 length: 15; V gene: TRBV4-1; D gene: TRBD2; CDR3 protein: CASSPTGGGLDTQYF; CDR3 DNA: TGCGCCAGCAGCCCCACGGGAGGGGGTCTCGATACGCAGTATTTT
J gene: TRBJ2-3; clone size: -; CDR3 length: 16; V gene: TRBV6-1; D gene: TRBD1; CDR3 protein: CASSEADRGGTDTQYF; CDR3 DNA: TGTGCCAGCAGTGAAGCGGACAGGGGGGGGACAGATACGCAGTATTTT
J gene: TRBJ1-6; clone size: -; CDR3 length: 13; V gene: TRBV2; D gene: -; CDR3 protein: CASSEFGGSPLHF; CDR3 DNA: TGTGCCAGCAGTGAATTCGGGGGTTCACCCCTCCACTTT
J gene: TRBJ2-7; clone size: -; CDR3 length: 16; V gene: TRBV4-1; D gene: TRBD2; CDR3 protein: CASSQEAGTSFYEQYF; CDR3 DNA: TGCGCCAGCAGCCAAGAGGCCGGGACTAGCTTCTACGAGCAGTACTTC
J gene: TRBJ2-7; clone size: -; CDR3 length: 14; V gene: TRBV29-1; D gene: TRBD1; CDR3 protein: CSVEGTGGLYEQYF; CDR3 DNA: TGCAGCGTTGAAGGGACAGGAGGCCTCTACGAGCAGTACTTC
J gene: TRBJ1-4; clone size: -; CDR3 length: 14; V gene: TRBV19; D gene: -; CDR3 protein: CASSDRGSNEKLFF; CDR3 DNA: TGTGCCAGTAGTGACCGGGGTAGTAATGAAAAACTGTTTTTT
J gene: TRBJ1-6; clone size: -; CDR3 length: 15; V gene: TRBV2; D gene: TRBD1; CDR3 protein: CASSVTGWDNSPLHF; CDR3 DNA: TGTGCCAGCAGTGTGACAGGGTGGGATAATTCACCCCTCCACTTT
J gene: TRBJ2-7; clone size: -; CDR3 length: 11; V gene: TRBV11-2; D gene: -; CDR3 protein: CASSLVSEQYF; CDR3 DNA: TGTGCCAGCAGCTTAGTTAGCGAGCAGTACTTC
J gene: TRBJ2-5; clone size: -; CDR3 length: 15; V gene: TRBV11-3; D gene: -; CDR3 protein: CASSLKGGFQETQYF; CDR3 DNA: TGTGCCAGCAGCTTAAAAGGGGGATTCCAAGAGACCCAGTACTTC